This T cell receptor (beta chain) was obtained from a study of blood T cell repertoires in COVID-19. Across the study: The analysed material was cDNA or gDNA that came from T cells, B-cell-depleted T cells, or PBMCs.

This table comes from immunoSEQ multiplex PCR, and its TCRdb copy is limited to in-frame clones, with some not included. The table includes fewer than 200,000 clones, around 84% detected once. The CDR3 contains 14 residues. The chain is built from TRBV21-1 and TRBJ2-1; the table's D call, TRBD2, was not checked against the DNA. TRBV21-1 is shown as a pseudogene. The TCR comes from a human donor with acute or convalescent COVID-19. The donor label of this sample is uncertain. The specimen was peripheral blood. CDR3 in amino acids: CASSSAGGAGEQFF. CDR3 DNA sequence: TGTGCCAGCAGCTCGGCGGGGGGGGCAGGTGAGCAGTTCTTC.